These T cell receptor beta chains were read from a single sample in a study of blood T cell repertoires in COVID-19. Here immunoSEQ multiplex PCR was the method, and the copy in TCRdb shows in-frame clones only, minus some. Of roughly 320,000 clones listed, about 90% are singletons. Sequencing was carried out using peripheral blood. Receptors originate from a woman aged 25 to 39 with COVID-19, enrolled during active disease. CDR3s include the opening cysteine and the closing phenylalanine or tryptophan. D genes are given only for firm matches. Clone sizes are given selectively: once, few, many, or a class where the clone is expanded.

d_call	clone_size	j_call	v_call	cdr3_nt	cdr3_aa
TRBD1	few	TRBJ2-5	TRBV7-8	TGTGCCAGCAGCGGGGATCGGACAGGAGAAGAGACCCAGTACTTC	CASSGDRTGEETQYF
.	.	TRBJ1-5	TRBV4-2	TGTGCCAGCAGCCAAGAGGCTGGGGCAGGCAATCAGCCCCAGCATTTT	CASSQEAGAGNQPQHF
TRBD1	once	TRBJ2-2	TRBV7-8	TGTGCCAGCAACGGTCCAGGGGGAACCGGGGAGCTGTTTTTT	CASNGPGGTGELFF
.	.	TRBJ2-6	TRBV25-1	TGTGCCAGCATTCCCATGGGCTCTCGTGGGGCCAACGTCCTGACTTTC	CASIPMGSRGANVLTF
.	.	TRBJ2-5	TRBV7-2	TGTGCCAGCAGCTTAAGAAGACTAGAGACCCAGTACTTC	CASSLRRLETQYF
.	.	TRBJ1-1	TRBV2	TGTGCCAGCAGTGCCCTTCGGGAGGGAGGTACTGAAGCTTTCTTT	CASSALREGGTEAFF
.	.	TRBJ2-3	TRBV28	TGTGCCAGCAGTTTTACAACTAGCACGGCAGATACGCAGTATTTT	CASSFTTSTADTQYF
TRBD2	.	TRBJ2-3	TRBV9	TGTGCCAGCAGCGTAGCGGGGGGGCCATACGATACGCAGTATTTT	CASSVAGGPYDTQYF
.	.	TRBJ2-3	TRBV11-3	TGTGCCAGCAGCCAGGGGCGTCCCACAGATACGCAGTATTTT	CASSQGRPTDTQYF
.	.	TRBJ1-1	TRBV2	TGTGCCAGCAGTGGGGGAGGGAGCACTGAAGCTTTCTTT	CASSGGGSTEAFF
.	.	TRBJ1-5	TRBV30	TGTGCCTGGAGCGCTATAGGAGCTCAGCCCCAGCATTTT	CAWSAIGAQPQHF
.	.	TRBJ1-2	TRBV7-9	TGTGCCAGCAGCTTGGGTGCGGTGGAAGGCTACACCTTC	CASSLGAVEGYTF
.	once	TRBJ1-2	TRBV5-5	TGTGCCAGCAGCTTGGACTTCTATGGCTACACCTTC	CASSLDFYGYTF
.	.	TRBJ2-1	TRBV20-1	TGCAGTGCTAGTTTCGGGGGTCAGTTCTTC	CSASFGGQFF
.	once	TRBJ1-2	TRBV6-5	TGTGCCAGCAGTTACAGAGGTGGCTACACCTTC	CASSYRGGYTF
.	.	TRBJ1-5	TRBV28	TGTGCCAGCATCGTAGGGGGGGTTAGCAATCAGCCCCAGCATTTT	CASIVGGVSNQPQHF
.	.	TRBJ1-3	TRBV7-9	TGTGCCAGCAGCTTAGTCGGGCCCGGGGAAACCATATATTTT	CASSLVGPGETIYF
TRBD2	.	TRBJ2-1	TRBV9	TGTGCCAGCAGCGTAGCGGGACTAAACAATGAGCAGTTCTTC	CASSVAGLNNEQFF
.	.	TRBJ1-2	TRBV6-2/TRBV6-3	TGTGCCAGCAGTTATCCGACAGGCCCCTCCGGCTACACCTTC	CASSYPTGPSGYTF
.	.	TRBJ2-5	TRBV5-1	TGCGCCAGCAGCTTGGCGGCAGGGGTAGAGACCCAGTACTTC	CASSLAAGVETQYF
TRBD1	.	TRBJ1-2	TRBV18	TGTGCCAGCTCACCGGGACAGCGGGGCTACACCTTC	CASSPGQRGYTF
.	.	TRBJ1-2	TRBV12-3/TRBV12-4	TGTGCCAGCAGTTTTATTGTGAACTATGGCTACACCTTC	CASSFIVNYGYTF
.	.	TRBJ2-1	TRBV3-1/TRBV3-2	TGTGCCAGCAGCCCTACGGACGGGAGCTCCTACAATGAGCAGTTCTTC	CASSPTDGSSYNEQFF
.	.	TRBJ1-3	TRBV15	TGTGCCACCAGCAGAGTAAGCGGTGGAAACACCATATATTTT	CATSRVSGGNTIYF
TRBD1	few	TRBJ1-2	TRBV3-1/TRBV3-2	TGTGCCAGCAGCCAAGAATTTCCCCGGGGGACAGGTCTTAACTATGGCTACACCTTC	CASSQEFPRGTGLNYGYTF
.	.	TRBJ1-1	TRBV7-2	TGTGCCAGCAGCTTGGACAGCCGCATGAACACTGAAGCTTTCTTT	CASSLDSRMNTEAFF
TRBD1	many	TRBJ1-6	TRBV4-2	TGTGCCAGCAGCCAAGAGACAGGGGATAATTCACCCCTCCACTTT	CASSQETGDNSPLHF
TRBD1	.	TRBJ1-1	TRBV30	TGTGCCTGGTATTCCCGCGGACAGGGGGCAGGGTTCACTGAAGCTTTCTTT	CAWYSRGQGAGFTEAFF
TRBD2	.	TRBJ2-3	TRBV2	TGTGCCACCTCGCGAGAGCGGGGAAGCACAGATACGCAGTATTTT	CATSRERGSTDTQYF
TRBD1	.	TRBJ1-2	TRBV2	TGTGCCAGCAGTGTCCAGCAGGGGGAGGGCTACACCTTC	CASSVQQGEGYTF
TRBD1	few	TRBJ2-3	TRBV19	TGTGCCAGTAGTCAGACAGGGGGCAGCGGCACAGATACGCAGTATTTT	CASSQTGGSGTDTQYF